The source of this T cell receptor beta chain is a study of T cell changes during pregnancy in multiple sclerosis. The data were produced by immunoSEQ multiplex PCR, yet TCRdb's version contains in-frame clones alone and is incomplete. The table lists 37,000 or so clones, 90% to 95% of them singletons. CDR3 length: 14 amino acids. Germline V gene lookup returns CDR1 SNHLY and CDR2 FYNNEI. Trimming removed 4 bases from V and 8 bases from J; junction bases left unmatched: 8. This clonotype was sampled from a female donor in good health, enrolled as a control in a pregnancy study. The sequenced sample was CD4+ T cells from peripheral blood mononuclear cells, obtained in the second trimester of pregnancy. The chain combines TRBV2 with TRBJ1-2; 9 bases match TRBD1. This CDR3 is CASSVQTGGRGYTF. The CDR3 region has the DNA TGTGCCAGCAGTGTCCAGACAGGGGGTCGGGGCTACACCTTC.